This TCR beta chain was identified during a study of cytomegalovirus exposure and HLA in healthy donors. Study outcomes and limitations: A reported reduction in N-insertions relative to the roughly 700-donor mean was seen in an Asian-associated ancestry cluster in a later analysis. Later analysis demonstrated an association between a missense DCLRE1C variant and TCR beta V- and J-gene trimming. The study found most TCR sequences rare, yet found some public TCRs in many donors. A later examination showed that TCR association rates differed by HLA locus, with DRB1 most and HLA-C fewest.

It was with 60 Vbeta and 13 Jbeta primers that the PCR ran. The method was immunoSEQ multiplex PCR; TCRdb's version includes in-frame clones alone and lacks a portion of them. In all, the sample yields about 49,000 clones. Concerning this clone: What it binds is not known.

The V end lost 2 bases, the J end lost 7 bases, and 8 bases lay between the germline ends. From germline, CDR1 is MNHEY and CDR2 SVGAGI. The CDR3 contains 12 residues. The receptor's source is a man between 18 and 35 years old in good health and CMV-seropositive. The sequenced sample consisted of PBMCs. The chain employs TRBV6-5 and TRBJ2-5, with D tentatively TRBD1 (7 bases). The CDR3 reads CASSYQGGTQYF. The CDR3 nucleotides are TGTGCCAGCAGTTACCAGGGGGGGACCCAGTACTTC.